These 32 T cell receptor beta chains originate from one sample sequenced in a study of response to subunit inactivated influenza vaccine. MiXCR was run by TCRdb on the RT-PCR reads, yielding one entry per CDR3 protein. The sample contains under 200,000 distinct CDR3 sequences, approximately 11% of which appear only once. The sequencing here drew on CD8+ T cells sorted from PBMCs, taken about 23 months after vaccination. The receptors here all came from a man between 50 and 69 years old who received an inactivated influenza vaccine.

This clonotype was found a few times. V and J are TRBV9 and TRBJ1-3, with TRBD1 identical over 7 bases. V dropped 3 bases and J dropped 2; count of bases not matched to a gene: 5. CDR1 and CDR2 from the germline V gene are SGDLS and YYNGEE. The CDR3 totals 15 residues. The CDR3 DNA reads TGTGCCAGCAGCGGAACAGGGGTACCTGGAAACACCATATATTTT. Translated, it gives CASSGTGVPGNTIYF.

The chain carries TRBV12-3 or TRBV12-4 and TRBJ2-7; 8 bases are shared with TRBD2. The CDR3 contains 15 residues. With 6 bases clipped from V and 2 bases from J, the junction kept 9 bases outside the gene matches. CDR3 sequence: CASSPTQGLAYEQYF. The CDR3 DNA is TGTGCCAGCAGCCCTACGCAGGGACTAGCCTACGAGCAGTACTTC.

This clonotype has only a few counts. The CDR3 sequence is CASSLYRGEDTQYF. DNA of the CDR3: TGTGCCAGCAGCTTATACAGGGGGGAAGATACGCAGTATTTT. The chain is built from TRBV11-2 and TRBJ2-3; 8 bases fit TRBD1. CDR1 is SGHAT and CDR2 is FQNNGV in the germline V gene. The CDR3 consists of 14 residues. V shed 2 bases, J shed 5 bases, and the junction held 3 bases outside the gene matches.

The chain couples TRBV11-2 to TRBJ2-2; TRBD2 agrees at 8 bases. Germline V gene data show CDR1 as SGHAT and CDR2 as FQNNGV. After removal of 5 bases from V and 4 bases from J, the junction contained 6 bases not matched to a gene. This CDR3 is 15 amino acids long. The CDR3, as DNA: TGTGCCAGCAGCCCCTCCGGGGGGGGCACCGGGGAGCTGTTTTTT. Translation: CASSPSGGGTGELFF.

This clonotype was counted between two and nine times. The chain joins TRBV18 to TRBJ2-1; D remains unclear. This CDR3 contains 16 residues. Germline CDR1 reads KGHSH; CDR2 reads LQKENI. Trimming removed 6 bases from V and 0 bases from J, with 15 bases in between. CDR3 in amino acids: CASSPGYRDSYNEQFF. CDR3 sequence (DNA): TGTGCCAGCTCCCCCGGGTATCGAGACTCCTACAATGAGCAGTTCTTC.

The chain couples TRBV28 to TRBJ2-3; TRBD1 might be the D (6 bases). Judging by the DNA end, TRBJ1-5 fits better; the J call may be wrong. This CDR3 region has 15 residues. Germline values: CDR1 MDHEN, CDR2 SYDVKM. DNA of the CDR3: TGTGCCAGCAGCCGGACTAGCGCCCGGACAGATACGCAGCATTTT. Amino acids: CASSRTSARTDTQHF.

This clonotype was counted only a few times. The chain combines TRBV9 with TRBJ2-3; D could derive from TRBD1 or TRBD2 (6 bases each). There are 17 residues in the CDR3. V was clipped by 3 bases and J by 0 bases, with 17 bases between them. Germline loops: CDR1 SGDLS, CDR2 YYNGEE. In DNA, the CDR3 is TGTGCCAGCAGCGACCCCCCCGGGGGCTCTAGCACAGATACGCAGTATTTT. It specifies CASSDPPGGSSTDTQYF.

The rearrangement links TRBV6-6 to TRBJ2-7; the D gene is possibly TRBD1 (5 bases). The CDR3 contains 12 residues. V was clipped by 8 bases and J by 3 bases, with 11 bases between them. Per the germline V gene, CDR1 is MNHNY and CDR2 is SVGAGI (reference sequence). Here the CDR3 reads CASWGVVYEQYF. The CDR3 DNA sequence: TGTGCCAGCTGGGGCGTCGTCTACGAGCAGTACTTC.

V is TRBV11-2 and J is TRBJ1-2; D uncertain. CDR1 is SGHAT, CDR2 FQNNGV, per germline. The CDR3 is 16 residues long. V was trimmed by 1 base and J by 2 bases, leaving 14 bases between them. CDR3 DNA sequence: TGTGCCAGCAGCTTAGGCCCCCAGAGCGGGAACTATGGCTACACCTTC. It is translated as CASSLGPQSGNYGYTF.

This clonotype was counted between two and nine times. V and J are TRBV6-1 and TRBJ1-1; D is ambiguous. The CDR3 is 14 amino acids. Deletions cut 4 bases from V and 0 bases from J, with 9 bases between. From germline, CDR1 is MNHNS and CDR2 SASEGT. DNA of the CDR3: TGTGCCAGCAGTGTTCTTAGAATGAACACTGAAGCTTTCTTT. It is translated as CASSVLRMNTEAFF.

This clonotype was detected ten times or more. This rearrangement joins TRBV12-3 or TRBV12-4 to TRBJ2-5; 9 bases are shared with TRBD1. Losses at the gene ends were 5 bases for V and 3 bases for J; bases not matched to a gene: 4. The CDR3 has 14 amino acids. DNA of the CDR3: TGTGCCAGCAGTCCGGGACAGGGTGAAGAGACCCAGTACTTC. Encoded protein: CASSPGQGEETQYF.

The rearrangement joins TRBV7-3 to TRBJ1-6; maybe TRBD1 (5 bases). Germline V lookup: CDR1 SGHTA, CDR2 FQGTGA. The length of the CDR3 is 15 residues. V was cut by 3 bases and J by 9 bases, with 15 bases left in between. CDR3 protein: CASSLTGTASSPLHF. DNA for the CDR3: TGTGCCAGCAGCTTGACCGGGACCGCGAGTTCACCCCTCCACTTT.

This clonotype came up many times. This rearrangement joins TRBV5-5 to TRBJ2-7; no clear D. The CDR3 is 14 amino acids. V was pared by 2 bases and J by 2 bases, with 11 bases between. Looked up from germline, CDR1 is SGHKS and CDR2 is YYEKEE (reference sequence). CDR3 residues: CASSFRHTTYEQYF. DNA for the CDR3: TGTGCCAGCAGCTTTCGACATACCACCTACGAGCAGTACTTC.

This clonotype came up a few times. The gene calls are TRBV29-1 and TRBJ2-1; 10 bases agree with TRBD1. CDR1 and CDR2 from the germline V gene are SQVTM and ANQGSEA. The CDR3 runs 16 residues. J lost 5 bases, V lost 2 bases, and 9 bases had no gene match. CDR3 nucleotide sequence: TGCAGCGTTGAACAACCGGGACAGGGGACCCACAATGAGCAGTTCTTC. It encodes CSVEQPGQGTHNEQFF.

The chain recombines TRBV7-9 with TRBJ2-3; D not certain. There are 13 residues in the CDR3. V was shortened by 0 bases and J by 4 bases, with 5 bases between the two germline ends. Germline V gene lookup returns CDR1 SEHNR and CDR2 FQNEAQ (reference sequence). The CDR3 spells CASSLATPDTQYF. The CDR3 nucleotides are TGTGCCAGCAGCTTAGCAACCCCAGATACGCAGTATTTT.

This clonotype was observed many times. This sequence joins TRBV27 and TRBJ2-3; D not certain. Germline CDR1 MNHEY, CDR2 SMNVEV (reference sequence). The CDR3 runs 16 residues. The V end was cut by 4 bases, the J end by 1 base, with 15 bases between. CDR3 protein: CASSYSGAQGTDTQYF. DNA for the CDR3: TGTGCCAGCAGTTATTCCGGTGCCCAGGGCACAGATACGCAGTATTTT.

This chain uses TRBV6-2 or TRBV6-3 with TRBJ1-2, with D possibly TRBD1 on 5 matching bases. The V end was cut by 5 bases, the J end by 7 bases, with 8 bases between. The CDR3 sequence is 11 residues long. Germline CDR1 and CDR2: MNHEY and SVGEGT. The CDR3, as DNA: TGTGCCAGCAGTATAGGGACTGGCTACACCTTC. As protein: CASSIGTGYTF.

This sequence joins TRBV18 and TRBJ2-7, with 9 positions matching TRBD2. With 3 bases clipped from V and 6 bases from J, the junction kept 9 bases outside the gene matches. CDR3 length equals 15 residues. Germline V gives CDR1 KGHSH, CDR2 LQKENI. The DNA for the CDR3 is TGTGCCAGCTCACCGTCTCGTCTAGCGGGGTTCGAGCAGTACTTC. It yields the protein CASSPSRLAGFEQYF.

Only a few counts were recorded for this clonotype. The chain recombines TRBV28 with TRBJ2-3; 7 bases are a match to TRBD2. The CDR3 is 15 amino acids. V trimming: 6 bases; J trimming: 4 bases; junction bases outside the gene matches: 10. Germline CDR1 and CDR2: MDHEN and SYDVKM. The CDR3 sequence is CASSPGRGEADTQYF. DNA of the CDR3: TGTGCCAGCAGCCCGGGGAGGGGAGAGGCAGATACGCAGTATTTT.

Turning to this clonotype: The DNA is omitted, as the CDR3 cannot be located on it reliably, and the CDR3 follows TCRdb's listing. J is TRBJ2-1 and V is TRBV7-5; the listed D gene, TRBD2, was not tested against the DNA. TRBV7-5 is recorded as a pseudogene. The CDR3 is 18 residues long, ends included. CDR3 in amino acids: CISVPEKRAAQKYNEQFF.

There are a few counts of this clonotype. The chain employs TRBV5-1 and TRBJ1-1; the match to TRBD1 covers 8 bases. The CDR3 is 17 residues long. Germline CDR1 and CDR2: SGHRS and YFSETQ. Trimming removed 4 bases from V and 1 base from J; junction bases left unmatched: 12. CDR3 loop: CASSRRQRTGKNTEAFF. The CDR3 coding sequence is TGCGCCAGCAGCCGGCGGCAAAGGACAGGGAAGAACACTGAAGCTTTCTTT.

The genes are TRBV5-5 and TRBJ2-3, with a possible D match to TRBD2 (7 bases). The CDR3 is 15 amino acids. Germline CDR1 is SGHKS and CDR2 is YYEKEE (reference sequence). With 3 bases removed from V and 5 bases from J, the gap between germline ends came to 16 bases. The CDR3 loop reads CASSWEGRGQDTQYF. CDR3 nucleotides: TGTGCCAGCAGCTGGGAGGGGAGGGGACAAGATACGCAGTATTTT. Full variable domain (rest looked up from reference TRBV5-5 and TRBJ2-3): DAGVTQSPTHLIKTRGQQVTLRCSPISGHKSVSWYQQVLGQGPQFIFQYYEKEERGRGNFPDRFSARQFPNYSSELNVNALLLGDSALYLCASSWEGRGQDTQYFGPGTRLTVL.

The rearrangement links TRBV12-3 or TRBV12-4 to TRBJ2-2; the D is unclear. V dropped 6 bases and J dropped 0 bases, with 11 bases sitting between them. The CDR3 contains 15 residues. The CDR3 DNA reads TGTGCCAGCAGCACCGTCGCGGCGAACACCGGGGAGCTGTTTTTT. Translated, it gives CASSTVAANTGELFF.

This clonotype occurred many times. The chain recombines TRBV12-3 or TRBV12-4 with TRBJ2-1; either TRBD1 or TRBD2 may fit D (7 bases each). The V gene lost 0 bases and the J gene lost 6 bases, with 9 bases spanning the gap. There are 14 residues in the CDR3. The CDR3 DNA reads TGTGCCAGCAGTTTAGCCAGGGGGGGCAATGAGCAGTTCTTC. Translated, it gives CASSLARGGNEQFF.

This sequence joins TRBV4-3 and TRBJ1-4; 12 positions agree with TRBD1. This CDR3 is 16 amino acids long. Germline values: CDR1 LGHNA, CDR2 YSLEER. With 0 bases clipped from V and 8 bases from J, the junction kept 4 bases outside the gene matches. CDR3: CASSQDRGTGGEKLFF. For the CDR3, the DNA is TGCGCCAGCAGCCAAGATCGGGGGACAGGGGGCGAAAAACTGTTTTTT.

The V and J genes are TRBV4-2 and TRBJ2-1; maybe TRBD2 (7 bases). CDR1 and CDR2 from the germline V gene are LGHNA and YNFKEQ. The CDR3 has 18 amino acids. Between the trimmed V and J ends, which lost 1 base and 2 bases, there was a span of 18 bases. CDR3 residues: CASSQGGGGGPTYNEQFF. The CDR3 DNA sequence: TGTGCCAGCAGCCAAGGCGGTGGGGGGGGGCCCACCTACAATGAGCAGTTCTTC.

This chain uses TRBV27 with TRBJ1-5; D uncertain. The CDR3 totals 15 residues. V lost 4 bases and J 2 bases, leaving 12 bases between the germline ends. Germline CDR1 and CDR2: MNHEY and SMNVEV (reference sequence). The CDR3 is CASSSQPVGNQPQHF. The CDR3 coding sequence is TGTGCCAGCAGTTCCCAGCCGGTTGGCAATCAGCCCCAGCATTTT.

CDR3 in amino acids: CSVAGSPSNYGYTF. For the CDR3, the DNA is TGCAGCGTGGCGGGGAGCCCCTCTAACTATGGCTACACCTTC. This rearrangement joins TRBV29-1 to TRBJ1-2; D is unclear. The CDR3 spans 14 residues. Germline V gives CDR1 SQVTM, CDR2 ANQGSEA. Trimming pared 6 bases from V and 0 bases from J, leaving 14 bases between.

A few counts support this clonotype. This sequence joins TRBV7-2 and TRBJ2-1; D possibly matches TRBD1 or TRBD2 (6 bases each). Trimming cost V 5 bases and J 0 bases, with 11 bases left between them. Germline V gives CDR1 SGHTA, CDR2 FQGNSA. CDR3 length equals 15 residues. The CDR3 loop is CASSPGANSYNEQFF. The CDR3 DNA reads as TGTGCCAGCAGCCCGGGGGCGAACTCCTACAATGAGCAGTTCTTC.

This clonotype was observed many times. The CDR3 nucleotides read TGTGCCAGCAGCTTAGAGGGGCGCTACACAGATACGCAGTATTTT. Residues: CASSLEGRYTDTQYF. This chain connects TRBV7-9 to TRBJ2-3, with D possibly being TRBD1 (5 bases). This CDR3 has 15 residues. V was cut by 1 base and J by 2 bases, with 10 bases left in between. Per the germline V gene, CDR1 is SEHNR and CDR2 is FQNEAQ (reference sequence). The full variable domain, with the rest looked up from reference TRBV7-9 and TRBJ2-3, is DTGVSQNPRHKITKRGQNVTFRCDPISEHNRLYWYRQTLGQGPEFLTYFQNEAQLEKSRLLSDRFSAERPKGSFSTLEIQRTEQGDSAMYLCASSLEGRYTDTQYFGPGTRLTVL.

The chain is built from TRBV7-9 and TRBJ2-4, with D unresolved. Germline assignment: CDR1 SEHNR and CDR2 FQNEAQ (reference sequence). The CDR3 spans 12 residues. Deletions cut 4 bases from V and 8 bases from J, with 9 bases between. The CDR3 loop reads CASSSTQHIQYF. As DNA, the CDR3 is TGTGCCAGCAGCTCCACCCAACACATTCAGTACTTC.

By share of the sample, this clonotype is medium-sized. The chain is built from TRBV7-9 and TRBJ2-1; no reliable D call. V gave up 7 bases and J gave up 5 bases, with 15 bases separating them. The CDR3 extends over 14 amino acids. The germline gives CDR1 SEHNR, CDR2 FQNEAQ (reference sequence). The CDR3 region is CASTPLLIHNEQFF. CDR3 in DNA: TGTGCCAGCACCCCGCTACTAATCCACAATGAGCAGTTCTTC. Variable domain in full (rest from reference TRBV7-9 and TRBJ2-1): DTGVSQNPRHKITKRGQNVTFRCDPISEHNRLYWYRQTLGQGPEFLTYFQNEAQLEKSRLLSDRFSAERPKGSFSTLEIQRTEQGDSAMYLCASTPLLIHNEQFFGPGTRLTVL.